This is a list of T cell receptor beta chains from one sample in a study of beta chain features in type 1 diabetes. Method: immunoSEQ multiplex PCR; TCRdb's copy keeps in-frame clones and lacks some. The profile covers under 200,000 clones, with 8% to 9.5% appearing a single time and over 0.45% taken by the ten largest. The sequenced sample was central memory CD4+ T cells from blood. The origin of the receptors is a woman in her late teens or twenties with type 1 diabetes. Both conserved end residues are trimmed from each CDR3.

J: TRBJ2-3
V: TRBV28
CDR3: ASSFPAGAADTQY

J: TRBJ1-1
V: TRBV5-1
CDR3: ASSFTGGGNTEAF

J: TRBJ1-2
V: TRBV2
CDR3: ASSEAGWGYT

J: TRBJ2-1
V: TRBV9
CDR3: ASSGGLWGYNEQF

J: TRBJ2-3
V: TRBV19
CDR3: ASSREGPADTQY

J: TRBJ2-1
V: TRBV7-9
CDR3: ASSLDLTESNEQF

J: TRBJ1-5
V: TRBV2
CDR3: ASSEQGLSNQPQH

J: TRBJ2-6
V: TRBV2
CDR3: ASMKDVGPSSGANVLT

J: TRBJ2-7
V: TRBV13
CDR3: ASSRGRPNYEQY

J: TRBJ2-1
V: TRBV4-2
CDR3: ASSQDGASGYNEQF

J: TRBJ2-7
V: TRBV7-2
CDR3: ASSPRVGDTLEQY

J: TRBJ1-1
V: TRBV5-1
CDR3: ASSLRAGGPSTEAF

J: TRBJ2-5
V: TRBV30
CDR3: AWRGSRAWETQY

J: TRBJ1-4
V: TRBV7-2
CDR3: ASSLEQFNEKLF

J: TRBJ2-7
V: TRBV18
CDR3: ASSPPGQGGEQY

J: TRBJ2-1
V: TRBV9
CDR3: ASSPRSLAGGPWDEQF

J: TRBJ2-7
V: TRBV30
CDR3: AVDRGSYEQY

J: TRBJ2-1
V: TRBV10-1
CDR3: ASSPSFGNEQF

J: TRBJ2-5
V: TRBV27
CDR3: ASRRQGLQKGETQY

J: TRBJ2-3
V: TRBV29-1
CDR3: SGSGGPWDTQY

J: TRBJ1-2
V: TRBV30
CDR3: AWRAPTGAGYGYT

J: TRBJ2-7
V: TRBV5-1
CDR3: ASTTGQGYEQY

J: TRBJ2-3
V: TRBV27
CDR3: ASSLLGAGVSTDTQY

J: TRBJ2-5
V: TRBV6-1
CDR3: ASSDGLFQETQY

J: TRBJ2-7
V: TRBV27
CDR3: ASSHPPTGEQY

J: TRBJ2-5
V: TRBV4-3
CDR3: ASSQDRHNRETQY

J: TRBJ1-5
V: TRBV5-4
CDR3: ASSLAGGNQPQH

J: TRBJ2-3
V: TRBV5-1
CDR3: ASSLRREGTDTQY

J: TRBJ2-6
V: TRBV9
CDR3: ASSPDRSGANVLT

J: TRBJ1-2
V: TRBV5-1
CDR3: ASSPREVVYGYT

J: TRBJ2-1
V: TRBV29-1
CDR3: SALQGSSYNEQF

J: TRBJ2-2
V: TRBV7-7
CDR3: ASGRGNTGELF

J: TRBJ2-7
V: TRBV6-6
CDR3: ASSRLAGSYEQY

J: TRBJ1-5
V: TRBV6-5
CDR3: ASSYNGLDQPQH

J: TRBJ1-3
V: TRBV18
CDR3: ASSSGEGSGNTIY

J: TRBJ1-1
V: TRBV19
CDR3: ASMKSTEAF

J: TRBJ1-2
V: TRBV5-6
CDR3: ASSRQGFGYT

J: TRBJ2-1
V: TRBV7-2
CDR3: ASSLLGGPREQF

J: TRBJ2-1
V: TRBV18
CDR3: ASSTIEGGENEQF

J: TRBJ1-4
V: TRBV7-9
CDR3: ASSLDLGEGEKLF

J: TRBJ2-1
V: TRBV19
CDR3: ASIGDRQLNEQF

J: TRBJ1-1
V: TRBV27
CDR3: ASSWDRGWSEAF

J: TRBJ1-4
V: TRBV6-5
CDR3: ASSYSGGNEKLF

J: TRBJ2-5
V: TRBV5-1
CDR3: ASTRGSGETQY

J: TRBJ2-3
V: TRBV4-1
CDR3: ASSQGGQGRTQY

J: TRBJ2-1
V: TRBV5-5
CDR3: ASSPELAGGLREQF

J: TRBJ2-5
V: TRBV7-2
CDR3: ASSPGQGSSTQY

J: TRBJ2-3
V: TRBV5-4
CDR3: ASSQDQGLAEDTDTQY

J: TRBJ1-2
V: TRBV5-1
CDR3: ASSPQGNGYT

J: TRBJ1-2
V: TRBV20-1
CDR3: SASPSDGYT